Below are 30 T cell receptor beta chains sequenced from a single sample in a study of early T cells in non-severe SARS-CoV-2 infection. TCRdb analysed the 5' RACE reads with MiXCR anew, one entry per CDR3 protein. The data show around 99,000 distinct CDR3 sequences, with over 8.5% seen just once and more than 6.5% held by the top ten. Material: whole blood. These receptors all stem from an adult who was a healthcare worker with PCR-confirmed SARS-CoV-2 infection or an uninfected control (not recorded which).

The rearrangement links TRBV4-3 to TRBJ2-3; D might be TRBD1 (6 bases). The V gene's germline CDR1 is LGHNA and CDR2 YSLEER. The CDR3 spans 17 residues. Trimming pared 4 bases from V and 1 base from J, leaving 18 bases between. The CDR3 nucleotides read TGCGCCAGCAGCCTAGATACAGGGACGACGCGCACAGATACGCAGTATTTT. Its protein product is CASSLDTGTTRTDTQYF.

This clonotype was observed a few times. V is TRBV7-8 and J is TRBJ2-2; no clear D gene. Germline assignment: CDR1 SGHVS and CDR2 FQNEAQ. This CDR3 contains 13 residues. V lost 2 bases to trimming and J lost 6 bases, with 7 bases between them. CDR3: CASSLRVSGELFF. The CDR3 DNA reads as TGTGCCAGCAGCTTAAGGGTGTCCGGGGAGCTGTTTTTT.

This chain uses TRBV30 with TRBJ2-1; D unresolved. Per the germline V gene, CDR1 is GTSNPN and CDR2 is SVGIG (reference sequence). Trimming removed 4 bases at V and 4 bases at J, with 8 bases between. This CDR3 spans 12 amino acids. CDR3 sequence (DNA): TGTGCCTGGACTTCATTGTACAATGAGCAGTTCTTC. Translating gives CAWTSLYNEQFF.

This clonotype turned up a few times. The chain has TRBV20-1 and TRBJ2-7, with 8 bases that match TRBD2. Losses at the gene ends were 6 bases for V and 2 bases for J; bases not matched to a gene: 9. From germline, CDR1 is DFQATT and CDR2 SNEGSKA (reference sequence). The CDR3 runs 14 residues. DNA for the CDR3: TGCAGTGCCCAGAGCGGGAGCGCCCCCTACGAGCAGTACTTC. Translating gives CSAQSGSAPYEQYF.

The genes are TRBV7-8 and TRBJ2-1; 10 nucleotides align to TRBD2. The V gene's germline CDR1 is SGHVS and CDR2 FQNEAQ. The length of the CDR3 is 14 residues. The junction had 4 bases not matched to a gene; V was cut back by 3 bases and J by 8 bases. The CDR3 nucleotides are TGTGCCAGCAGCTTTGATCTAGCGGGAGATGAGCAGTTCTTC. Translated, it gives CASSFDLAGDEQFF. The full variable domain, rest sourced from reference TRBV7-8 and TRBJ2-1, is GAGVSQSPRYKVAKRGQDVALRCDPISGHVSLFWYQQALGQGPEFLTYFQNEAQLDKSGLPSDRFFAERPEGSVSTLKIQRTQQEDSAVYLCASSFDLAGDEQFFGPGTRLTVL.

The V call is TRBV12-3 or TRBV12-4, the J call TRBJ1-4, with D maybe TRBD1 (6 bases). The CDR3 is made up of 14 amino acids. Trimming stripped 5 bases from V and 4 bases from J, with 11 bases between. CDR3 sequence (DNA): TGTGCCAGCAGTCCGGGACACAATAATGAAAAACTGTTTTTT. Amino acids: CASSPGHNNEKLFF.

This clonotype was counted many times. The V call is TRBV29-1, the J call TRBJ1-1, with a possible D match to TRBD1 (5 bases). The V and J ends lost 3 bases and 11 bases respectively, with 13 bases between them. Germline V gives CDR1 SQVTM, CDR2 ANQGSEA. The CDR3 covers 11 residues. CDR3 protein: CSVDVGVGAFF. In DNA, the CDR3 is TGCAGCGTTGATGTGGGGGTAGGGGCTTTCTTT.

This clonotype was detected many times. V gene TRBV12-3 or TRBV12-4 combines with J gene TRBJ1-5; perhaps TRBD1 as D (5 bases). V was shortened by 4 bases and J by 7 bases, with 14 bases between the two germline ends. This CDR3 has 14 amino acids. The CDR3 region is CASSSEGGGQPQHF. Written as DNA, the CDR3 is TGTGCCAGCAGTTCAGAGGGTGGGGGACAGCCCCAGCATTTT.

This clonotype was seen ten or more times. The V and J genes are TRBV9 and TRBJ2-1, with TRBD2 matching over 7 bases. V trimming: 7 bases; J trimming: 1 base; junction bases outside the gene matches: 2. The CDR3 extends over 13 amino acids. Per germline, CDR1 SGDLS and CDR2 YYNGEE. The CDR3 loop is CASGGESYNEQFF. In DNA, the CDR3 is TGTGCCAGCGGGGGGGAGTCCTACAATGAGCAGTTCTTC.

The chain uses TRBV12-3 or TRBV12-4 and TRBJ1-1; no reliable D call. This CDR3 spans 14 amino acids. V was shortened by 5 bases and J by 4 bases, with 14 bases between the two germline ends. The CDR3 DNA reads TGTGCCAGCAGTCCCCCGACGGGCCTCACTGAAGCTTTCTTT. This translates into CASSPPTGLTEAFF.

Only a few counts were recorded for this clonotype. This chain links TRBV2 with TRBJ1-2; TRBD1 aligns across 7 bases. J was trimmed by 5 bases and V by 3 bases; bases with no gene match: 12. This CDR3 is built from 16 residues. The germline V gene encodes CDR1 SNHLY and CDR2 FYNNEI. The CDR3 DNA reads as TGTGCCAGCAGTGATAGAAGACAGGGAAGTTCTTATGGCTACACCTTC. Amino acid sequence: CASSDRRQGSSYGYTF.

The chain is built from TRBV27 and TRBJ2-1, with 12 bases aligning to TRBD2. CDR3 length: 15 amino acids. Germline V lookup: CDR1 MNHEY, CDR2 SMNVEV (reference sequence). Trimming at V came to 5 bases and at J to 6 bases, leaving 5 bases not matched to a gene. CDR3 nucleotide sequence: TGTGCCAGCAGTCCTCGGACTAGCGGGACCAATGAGCAGTTCTTC. Residues: CASSPRTSGTNEQFF.

This clonotype was observed many times. J is TRBJ2-5 and V is TRBV5-1; D is tentatively TRBD1 or TRBD2 (5 bases each). The CDR3 has 15 residues. V was clipped by 0 bases and J by 8 bases, with 17 bases between them. The germline CDR1 and CDR2 sequences are SGHRS and YFSETQ. The CDR3 DNA sequence: TGCGCCAGCAGCTTGGAAGTAGGGGACCTAGGCACCCAGTACTTC. Protein product: CASSLEVGDLGTQYF.

This clonotype was counted at least ten times. J is TRBJ1-3 and V is TRBV5-6; D ambiguous. Germline lookup yields CDR1 SGHDT and CDR2 YYEEEE. The CDR3 covers 15 residues. Trimming removed 1 base at V and 0 bases at J, with 8 bases between. The CDR3 sequence is CASSLWAISGNTIYF. Written as DNA, the CDR3 is TGTGCCAGCAGCTTGTGGGCCATCTCTGGAAACACCATATATTTT. Supplemented by reference TRBV5-6 and TRBJ1-3, the full variable domain reads DAGVTQSPTHLIKTRGQQVTLRCSPKSGHDTVSWYQQALGQGPQFIFQYYEEEERQRGNFPDRFSGHQFPNYSSELNVNALLLGDSALYLCASSLWAISGNTIYFGEGSWLTVV.

The chain uses TRBV7-9 and TRBJ1-4, with 7 positions matching TRBD1. The CDR3 is 13 residues long. Trimming removed 3 bases from V and 7 bases from J; junction bases left unmatched: 2. Germline V gives CDR1 SEHNR, CDR2 FQNEAQ (reference sequence). CDR3 in amino acids: CASSLTGREKLFF. The CDR3 nucleotides are TGTGCCAGCAGCTTGACAGGGCGTGAAAAACTGTTTTTT. Drawing the rest from reference TRBV7-9 and TRBJ1-4, the complete variable domain is DTGVSQNPRHKITKRGQNVTFRCDPISEHNRLYWYRQTLGQGPEFLTYFQNEAQLEKSRLLSDRFSAERPKGSFSTLEIQRTEQGDSAMYLCASSLTGREKLFFGSGTQLSVL.

This clonotype was found a few times. This sequence joins TRBV12-3 or TRBV12-4 and TRBJ2-7, with 8 bases matching TRBD1. The V gene end was trimmed by 10 bases and the J gene end by 9 bases; junction bases not matched to a gene: 11. The CDR3 spans 12 residues. As DNA, the CDR3 is TGTGCCATCGGACAGGGAGGTAGCGGGCAGTACTTC. It translates to CAIGQGGSGQYF.

This clonotype was counted a few times. V and J are TRBV6-2 or TRBV6-3 and TRBJ2-7; D not resolved. CDR1 and CDR2 (germline): MNHEY, SVGEGT. Trimming left V 6 bases short and J 0 bases short, with 3 bases between. The CDR3 extends over 11 amino acids. The CDR3 loop is CASRISYEQYF. The CDR3 region has the DNA TGTGCCAGCAGAATCTCCTACGAGCAGTACTTC.

This clonotype was detected ten times or more. This rearrangement joins TRBV5-1 to TRBJ2-7; 7 bases map to TRBD2. The CDR3 consists of 14 residues. Losses at the gene ends were 6 bases for V and 5 bases for J; bases not matched to a gene: 11. CDR1 and CDR2 from the germline V gene are SGHRS and YFSETQ. CDR3 loop: CASTFGGGTHEQYF. The CDR3 DNA is TGCGCCAGCACTTTCGGCGGGGGAACCCACGAGCAGTACTTC. Full variable domain (outside the CDR3, taken from reference TRBV5-1 and TRBJ2-7): KAGVTQTPRYLIKTRGQQVTLSCSPISGHRSVSWYQQTPGQGLQFLFEYFSETQRNKGNFPGRFSGRQFSNSRSEMNVSTLELGDSALYLCASTFGGGTHEQYFGPGTRLTVT.

This clonotype was observed at least ten times. The chain is built from TRBV14 and TRBJ2-7; possible D gene TRBD2, 6 bases. The CDR3 runs to 12 residues. V was shortened by 5 bases and J by 9 bases, with 14 bases between the two germline ends. Germline V gene data show CDR1 as SGHDN and CDR2 as FVKESK. For the CDR3, the DNA is TGTGCCAGCAGCATCGGGAGTTGGACGCAGTACTTC. As protein: CASSIGSWTQYF.

The chain couples TRBV28 to TRBJ2-7; TRBD1 aligns across 11 bases. J was trimmed by 5 bases and V by 6 bases; bases with no gene match: 12. The CDR3 is 16 amino acids. The germline V gene has CDR1 MDHEN and CDR2 SYDVKM. CDR3 in amino acids: CASRPLGQGAGHEQYF. The CDR3 nucleotides are TGTGCCAGCAGACCCCTTGGACAGGGGGCAGGTCACGAGCAGTACTTC. Variable domain in full (rest from reference TRBV28 and TRBJ2-7): DVKVTQSSRYLVKRTGEKVFLECVQDMDHENMFWYRQDPGLGLRLIYFSYDVKMKEKGDIPEGYSVSREKKERFSLILESASTNQTSMYLCASRPLGQGAGHEQYFGPGTRLTVT.

This clonotype turned up a few times. This chain connects TRBV29-1 to TRBJ1-4; D is uncertain. CDR3 length equals 11 residues. CDR1 is SQVTM and CDR2 is ANQGSEA in the germline V gene. The germline V and J ends were trimmed by 4 bases and 8 bases, with 8 bases remaining between them. This CDR3 reads CSVVSSEKLFF. CDR3 DNA: TGCAGCGTTGTGTCCAGCGAAAAACTGTTTTTT.

The rearrangement joins TRBV6-6 to TRBJ2-1, with 7 bases fitting TRBD1. This CDR3 is built from 14 residues. Trimming at V came to 0 bases and at J to 9 bases, leaving 5 bases not matched to a gene. The germline CDR1 and CDR2 sequences are MNHNY and SVGAGI (reference sequence). CDR3 sequence reads: CASSYSDRAGEQFF. CDR3 bases: TGTGCCAGCAGTTACTCCGACAGGGCGGGTGAGCAGTTCTTC.

V gene TRBV30 combines with J gene TRBJ1-2; possible D gene TRBD1, 5 bases. V was pared by 5 bases and J by 5 bases, with 15 bases between. There are 13 residues in the CDR3. The germline CDR1 and CDR2 sequences are GTSNPN and SVGIG (reference sequence). CDR3 nucleotide sequence: TGTGCCTGGGGGACGGTCCCAGAGTATGGCTACACCTTC. Protein sequence: CAWGTVPEYGYTF. Filled out from reference TRBV30 and TRBJ1-2, the complete variable domain reads SQTIHQWPATLVQPVGSPLSLECTVEGTSNPNLYWYRQAAGRGLQLLFYSVGIGQISSEVPQNLSASRPQDRQFILSSKKLLLSDSGFYLCAWGTVPEYGYTFGSGTRLTVV.

V and J are TRBV25-1 and TRBJ2-1; D may match TRBD1 or TRBD2 (5 bases each). The CDR3 sequence is 14 residues long. Trimming took 6 bases from V and 1 from J, leaving 10 bases between them. CDR1 and CDR2 (germline): MGHDK, SYGVNS. CDR3 sequence: CASRGTRSYNEQFF. The CDR3 DNA reads TGTGCCAGCAGGGGGACCCGTTCCTACAATGAGCAGTTCTTC.

At least ten counts were recorded for this clonotype. The chain uses TRBV15 and TRBJ1-6; D remains ambiguous. Trimming removed 0 bases from V and 13 bases from J, with 10 bases in between. Germline V gene data show CDR1 as LNHNV and CDR2 as YYDKDF (reference sequence). The CDR3 has 13 residues. The CDR3 spells CATSREEEAPLHF. CDR3 bases: TGTGCCACCAGCAGAGAGGAGGAGGCCCCCCTCCACTTT. The whole variable domain, remainder taken from reference TRBV15 and TRBJ1-6, is DAMVIQNPRYQVTQFGKPVTLSCSQTLNHNVMYWYQQKSSQAPKLLFHYYDKDFNNEADTPDNFQSRRPNTSFCFLDIRSPGLGDTAMYLCATSREEEAPLHFGNGTRLTVT.

This clonotype was picked up many times. The rearrangement links TRBV6-2 or TRBV6-3 to TRBJ2-1, with D possibly TRBD1 on 6 matching bases. Germline-derived CDR1 and CDR2 are MNHEY and SVGEGT. The CDR3 is 14 residues long. Trimming shortened V by 2 bases and J by 7 bases, and 12 bases separated the two germline ends. Written as DNA, the CDR3 is TGTGCCAGCAGTTACCAGGGTAGGGGGAATGAGCAGTTCTTC. It encodes CASSYQGRGNEQFF.

The rearrangement links TRBV6-6 to TRBJ1-1; possible D gene TRBD1, 6 bases. Per the germline V gene, CDR1 is MNHNY and CDR2 is SVGAGI (reference sequence). The CDR3 is 12 residues long. V lost 7 bases, J lost 6 bases, and 12 bases lay in between. CDR3: CASTYRAAEAFF. DNA for the CDR3: TGTGCCAGCACCTACAGGGCAGCTGAAGCTTTCTTT.

This clonotype occurred many times. The chain links TRBV20-1 to TRBJ2-4; 7 bases are shared with TRBD2. CDR3 size: 13 residues. The germline V gene encodes CDR1 DFQATT and CDR2 SNEGSKA (reference sequence). The trim removed 0 bases at V and 10 bases at J, leaving 6 bases unmatched. The CDR3 DNA sequence: TGCAGTGCTAGAGATCAAGCGCGGGGGATTCAGTACTTC. This translates into CSARDQARGIQYF.

There are many counts of this clonotype. The V and J genes are TRBV18 and TRBJ1-2, with D hard to call. Deletions cut 2 bases from V and 2 bases from J, with 9 bases between. Germline assignment: CDR1 KGHSH and CDR2 LQKENI. The CDR3 loop spans 14 amino acids. For the CDR3, the DNA is TGTGCCAGCTCACCAAAGGAGGCAAACTATGGCTACACCTTC. Its protein product is CASSPKEANYGYTF.

This clonotype has a handful of counts. The chain joins TRBV7-2 to TRBJ2-5; 7 bases line up with TRBD2. V shed 3 bases, J shed 4 bases, and the junction held 2 bases outside the gene matches. The germline gives CDR1 SGHTA, CDR2 FQGNSA. This CDR3 contains 13 residues. The CDR3, as DNA: TGTGCCAGCAGCTTCCGGGAGGCAGAGACCCAGTACTTC. This gives the protein CASSFREAETQYF.